The 28 T cell receptor beta chains below were found in one sample sequenced in a study of human T cells and chemical hapten exposure. The time point: patch test 2, 6 weeks after DPC sensitization. Indicated treatment: therapeutic diphenylcyclopropenone sensitization with weekly scalp DPC. TCRdb reanalysed the RACE reads using MiXCR and keeps one entry per CDR3 protein. The sample lists about 96,000 distinct CDR3 sequences; about 9.3% were seen once. This specimen was whole blood, taken in connection with sensitization to the hapten diphenylcyclopropenone (DPC). The source is a woman in her 40s with alopecia areata. Some clones in this sample may be carry-over from other donors' samples.

CDR3 sequence: CASRVDRAATEAFF. CDR3 coding DNA: TGTGCCAGCAGGGTCGACAGGGCGGCTACTGAAGCTTTCTTT. The chain employs TRBV4-2 and TRBJ1-1, with 7 bases that match TRBD1. CDR3 length: 14 residues. The V gene end was trimmed by 6 bases and the J gene end by 5 bases; junction bases not matched to a gene: 9. Germline V gene sequence: CDR1 LGHNA, CDR2 YNFKEQ.

This clonotype was seen at least ten times. The chain combines TRBV5-1 with TRBJ2-3, with TRBD1 as a possible D gene (6 bases). There are 15 residues in the CDR3. V lost 4 bases and J lost 2, with 14 bases in between. Germline CDR1 reads SGHRS; CDR2 reads YFSETQ. CDR3 sequence: CASSLQGDPTDTQYF. In nucleotides, the CDR3 is TGCGCCAGCAGCCTACAGGGTGACCCCACAGATACGCAGTATTTT. The full variable domain, with the rest looked up from reference TRBV5-1 and TRBJ2-3, is KAGVTQTPRYLIKTRGQQVTLSCSPISGHRSVSWYQQTPGQGLQFLFEYFSETQRNKGNFPGRFSGRQFSNSRSEMNVSTLELGDSALYLCASSLQGDPTDTQYFGPGTRLTVL.

Many counts were recorded for this clonotype. V is TRBV28 and J is TRBJ2-3, with 14 bases fitting TRBD2. CDR1 and CDR2 from the germline V gene are MDHEN and SYDVKM. The CDR3 sequence is 18 residues long. With V trimmed by 0 bases and J by 4 bases, 6 bases remained unmatched. The CDR3 here is CASSLWTSGRDLADTQYF. DNA for the CDR3: TGTGCCAGCAGTTTATGGACTAGCGGGAGGGATCTGGCAGATACGCAGTATTTT.

This clonotype was picked up many times. CDR3 region: CSVGDSYEQYF. In DNA, the CDR3 is TGCAGCGTTGGGGACTCCTACGAGCAGTACTTC. V gene TRBV29-1 combines with J gene TRBJ2-7; D not certain. The CDR3 has 11 amino acids. Trimming cost V 4 bases and J 0 bases, with 4 bases left between them. CDR1 SQVTM and CDR2 ANQGSEA come from the germline V gene.

The CDR3 is CASSPQGRDGYTF. For the CDR3, the DNA is TGTGCCAGCTCACCACAGGGCCGGGATGGCTACACCTTC. The chain recombines TRBV18 with TRBJ1-2; no firm D call. V shed 1 base and J shed 6 bases, with 9 bases lying between them. CDR3 length equals 13 residues. Germline CDR1 reads KGHSH; CDR2 reads LQKENI.

This clonotype was seen many times. The rearrangement joins TRBV28 to TRBJ2-7; D is undetermined. The CDR3 has 12 amino acids. V gave up 2 bases and J gave up 3 bases, with 5 bases separating them. CDR1 and CDR2 from the germline V gene are MDHEN and SYDVKM. CDR3 coding DNA: TGTGCCAGCAGTTTAACTGACTACGAGCAGTACTTC. Translated: CASSLTDYEQYF. The variable domain in full, completed from reference TRBV28 and TRBJ2-7, reads DVKVTQSSRYLVKRTGEKVFLECVQDMDHENMFWYRQDPGLGLRLIYFSYDVKMKEKGDIPEGYSVSREKKERFSLILESASTNQTSMYLCASSLTDYEQYFGPGTRLTVT.

This clonotype has only a few counts. This chain connects TRBV3-1 to TRBJ2-7; no definite D call. This CDR3 has 12 residues. The germline gives CDR1 LGHDT, CDR2 YNNKEL (reference sequence). Deletions cut 2 bases from V and 3 bases from J, with 5 bases between. The CDR3 DNA follows: TGTGCCAGCAGCCAAAGGGACTACGAGCAGTACTTC. This codes for CASSQRDYEQYF.

This sequence joins TRBV20-1 and TRBJ1-1, with TRBD1 identical over 9 bases. The CDR3 sequence is 14 residues long. The ends lost 2 bases at V and 4 bases at J; junction bases unmatched: 5. Germline V CDR1 and CDR2: DFQATT, SNEGSKA (reference sequence). The DNA of the CDR3 is TGCAGTGCTAGATCTGGACAGGGGAGCACTGAAGCTTTCTTT. This sequence encodes CSARSGQGSTEAFF.

This clonotype was seen more than once but under ten times. The chain employs TRBV20-1 and TRBJ2-2, with D uncertain. The germline V and J ends were trimmed by 1 base and 1 base, with 7 bases remaining between them. The CDR3 length is 14 residues. Germline assignment: CDR1 DFQATT and CDR2 SNEGSKA (reference sequence). The CDR3 loop reads CSARGMENTGELFF. The DNA for the CDR3 is TGCAGTGCTAGAGGGATGGAGAACACCGGGGAGCTGTTTTTT.

The chain combines TRBV25-1 with TRBJ1-1; D gene uncertain. Germline V gene lookup returns CDR1 MGHDK and CDR2 SYGVNS. Trimming cost V 5 bases and J 5 bases, with 12 bases left between them. CDR3 length: 13 residues. The CDR3 DNA reads TGTGCCAGCAGTCGGCAGGCGGGTACTGAAGCTTTCTTT. Amino acids: CASSRQAGTEAFF.

This chain's CDR3 is CASSTSYEQFF. CDR3 bases: TGTGCCAGCAGCACTAGCTATGAGCAGTTCTTC. The V and J genes are TRBV2 and TRBJ2-1; a possible D gene is TRBD2 (6 bases). The germline V gene encodes CDR1 SNHLY and CDR2 FYNNEI. V dropped 6 bases and J dropped 8 bases, with 8 bases sitting between them. The CDR3 totals 11 residues.

With regard to this clonotype: A single base separates this from a much larger clone, so it may be a read error. Since no conserved phenylalanine or tryptophan closes the CDR3, a read error is the likely cause. This sequence joins TRBV3-1 and TRBJ2-1; D may be TRBD2 (6 bases). This CDR3 is 14 amino acids long. Germline loops: CDR1 LGHDT, CDR2 YNNKEL (reference sequence). Deletions cut 4 bases from V and 5 bases from J, with 12 bases between. DNA of the CDR3: TGTGCCAGCAGCCGCGGGACTGTTAACAATGAGCAGTTCCTC. Its translation is CASSRGTVNNEQFL.

There are many counts of this clonotype. The J gene is TRBJ2-1, the V gene TRBV7-2, with a weak D call TRBD1 (6 bases). Germline CDR1 reads SGHTA; CDR2 reads FQGNSA. The CDR3 has 15 amino acids. The V gene lost 2 bases and the J gene lost 10 bases, with 18 bases spanning the gap. CDR3 sequence: CASSLSPGAAREQFF. CDR3 coding DNA: TGTGCCAGCAGCTTATCCCCAGGGGCCGCTCGGGAGCAGTTCTTC.

This clonotype was seen repeatedly, ten times or more. V and J are TRBV12-5 and TRBJ2-5, with TRBD2 as a possible D gene (5 bases). The germline V and J ends were trimmed by 3 bases and 3 bases, with 5 bases remaining between them. The CDR3 length is 12 residues. Germline values: CDR1 LGHNT, CDR2 FRNRAP. In nucleotides, the CDR3 is TGTGCTAGTGGTTTAGCGGAAGAGACCCAGTACTTC. Encoded protein: CASGLAEETQYF.

This clonotype has ten or more counts. This chain uses TRBV28 with TRBJ2-1; 7 positions agree with TRBD2. V lost 2 bases, J lost 12 bases, and 4 bases stayed unmatched. Germline lookup yields CDR1 MDHEN and CDR2 SYDVKM. This CDR3 has 12 residues. For the CDR3, the DNA is TGTGCCAGCAGTTTAGATACTAGCGTGCAGTTCTTC. This gives the protein CASSLDTSVQFF.

This clonotype was found many times. This sequence joins TRBV7-9 and TRBJ1-1; 10 positions agree with TRBD1. CDR3 length: 14 residues. The V gene's germline CDR1 is SEHNR and CDR2 FQNEAQ (reference sequence). Germline trimming cut 3 bases from V and 3 bases from J; bases unmatched to any gene: 1. CDR3 nucleotides: TGTGCCAGCAGCTTTGGACAGGGGGACACTGAAGCTTTCTTT. Translated, it gives CASSFGQGDTEAFF. Using reference TRBV7-9 and TRBJ1-1 for the parts outside the CDR3, the full variable domain is DTGVSQNPRHKITKRGQNVTFRCDPISEHNRLYWYRQTLGQGPEFLTYFQNEAQLEKSRLLSDRFSAERPKGSFSTLEIQRTEQGDSAMYLCASSFGQGDTEAFFGQGTRLTVV.

This clonotype was observed a few times. J is TRBJ2-1 and V is TRBV12-3 or TRBV12-4; 7 nucleotides line up with TRBD2. The V and J ends lost 4 bases and 3 bases, in that order; junction bases with no gene match: 9. The CDR3 covers 16 residues. CDR3: CASSSRTSVFYNEQFF. The DNA of the CDR3 is TGTGCCAGCAGTTCACGTACTAGCGTATTCTACAATGAGCAGTTCTTC.

The V call is TRBV20-1, the J call TRBJ2-1; tentative D call: TRBD2 (6 bases). The CDR3 contains 15 residues. Trimming took 0 bases from V and 4 from J, leaving 13 bases between them. Germline values: CDR1 DFQATT, CDR2 SNEGSKA (reference sequence). The CDR3 coding sequence is TGCAGTGCTAGAGAGGGCGGAGGGTGGTACAATGAGCAGTTCTTC. This encodes CSAREGGGWYNEQFF.

This clonotype was counted a few times. V and J are TRBV7-6 and TRBJ2-7; 9 bases agree with TRBD1. Germline V gives CDR1 SGHVS, CDR2 FNYEAQ. Unmatched junction bases numbered 10, after V lost 5 bases and J lost 5 bases. This CDR3 spans 15 amino acids. Here the CDR3 DNA reads TGTGCCAGCAGCATTTACCGGGACAGGGCCCACGAGCAGTACTTC. Residues: CASSIYRDRAHEQYF.

This clonotype has only a few counts. The V and J genes are TRBV10-3 and TRBJ2-2, with D possibly being TRBD1 or TRBD2 (5 bases each). This CDR3 is built from 18 residues. Germline values: CDR1 ENHRY, CDR2 SYGVKD. With 8 bases removed from V and 4 bases from J, the gap between germline ends came to 26 bases. The CDR3 DNA reads TGTGCCATCGGCCCTGGCACCGGGGCTTACCAAGGCACCGGGGAGCTGTTTTTT. Its translation is CAIGPGTGAYQGTGELFF.

As to this clonotype: The junction departs from the called germline gene at one end, perhaps through a read error. This rearrangement joins TRBV30 to TRBJ2-5; weak D call: TRBD1 (5 bases). CDR1 and CDR2 (germline): GTSNPN, SVGIG (reference sequence). The CDR3 loop spans 13 amino acids. The CDR3 reads CACSVQGQETQYF. CDR3 DNA: TGTGCCTGCAGTGTGCAGGGCCAAGAGACCCAGTACTTC.

This clonotype was detected only a few times. The V call is TRBV27, the J call TRBJ2-1; D remains ambiguous. Germline CDR1 and CDR2: MNHEY and SMNVEV (reference sequence). V gave up 3 bases and J gave up 10 bases, with 16 bases separating them. The CDR3 contains 14 residues. The CDR3 region is CASSFDTSLLEQFF. The CDR3 coding sequence is TGTGCCAGCAGTTTTGATACCTCTCTGCTAGAGCAGTTCTTC.

V usage is TRBV28 and J usage is TRBJ2-5; D may correspond to TRBD1 or TRBD2 (5 bases each). The CDR3 is 12 residues long. V lost 8 bases, J lost 0 bases, and 7 bases lay in between. The germline V gene has CDR1 MDHEN and CDR2 SYDVKM. The CDR3 DNA is TGTGCCAGCGGGGGAAACCAAGAGACCCAGTACTTC. It yields the protein CASGGNQETQYF.

This clonotype was seen a few times. V is TRBV6-5 and J is TRBJ2-3; D is unresolved. Trimming stripped 0 bases from V and 2 bases from J, with 9 bases between. CDR3 length equals 15 residues. Germline V gene sequence: CDR1 MNHEY, CDR2 SVGAGI. Here the CDR3 reads CASSYSNVATDTQYF. The CDR3 DNA sequence: TGTGCCAGCAGTTACTCGAATGTAGCCACAGATACGCAGTATTTT.

This clonotype was picked up many times. This sequence joins TRBV6-2 or TRBV6-3 and TRBJ2-7; no reliable D call. Looked up from germline, CDR1 is MNHEY and CDR2 is SVGEGT. CDR3 size: 11 residues. The V gene lost 2 bases and the J gene lost 5 bases, with 4 bases spanning the gap. In nucleotides, the CDR3 is TGTGCCAGCAGTTACAACAACGAGCAGTACTTC. Protein product: CASSYNNEQYF.

This clonotype was counted at least ten times. The chain is built from TRBV29-1 and TRBJ2-3, with TRBD2 matching 10 bases. V lost 7 bases and J lost 4; bases outside the gene matches: 8. CDR3 length: 14 amino acids. Germline assignment: CDR1 SQVTM and CDR2 ANQGSEA. CDR3 sequence (DNA): TGCAGCGCCTCCCGGACTAGCGGATCAGATACGCAGTATTTT. It is translated as CSASRTSGSDTQYF.

The chain recombines TRBV2 with TRBJ2-1; D is possibly TRBD2 (6 bases). The germline V and J ends were trimmed by 7 bases and 4 bases, with 17 bases remaining between them. Looked up from germline, CDR1 is SNHLY and CDR2 is FYNNEI. The CDR3 has 15 amino acids. CDR3 nucleotides: TGTGCCAGCACCCAGGACGGGAGATCATACAATGAGCAGTTCTTC. It encodes CASTQDGRSYNEQFF.

This clonotype was seen more than once but under ten times. The chain employs TRBV4-2 and TRBJ1-5, with D maybe TRBD1 (6 bases). Trimming took off 0 bases at V and 5 bases at J, with 11 bases between the two ends. CDR3 size: 15 residues. Germline-derived CDR1 and CDR2 are LGHNA and YNFKEQ. CDR3 nucleotide sequence: TGTGCCAGCAGCCAAGACCGGGACAATTATCAGCCCCAGCATTTT. This gives the protein CASSQDRDNYQPQHF.